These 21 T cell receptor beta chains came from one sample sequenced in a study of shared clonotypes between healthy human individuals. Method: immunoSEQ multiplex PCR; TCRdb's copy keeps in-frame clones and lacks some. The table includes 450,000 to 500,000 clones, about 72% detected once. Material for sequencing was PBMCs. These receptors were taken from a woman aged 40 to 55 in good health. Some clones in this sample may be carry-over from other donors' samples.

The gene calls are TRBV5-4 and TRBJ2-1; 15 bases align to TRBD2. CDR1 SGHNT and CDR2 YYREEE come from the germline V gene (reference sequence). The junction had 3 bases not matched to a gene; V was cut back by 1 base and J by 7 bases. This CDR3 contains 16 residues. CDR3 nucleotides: TGTGCCAGCAGCTTGCCCGGGACTAGCGGGGGGAATGAGCAGTTCTTC. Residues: CASSLPGTSGGNEQFF.

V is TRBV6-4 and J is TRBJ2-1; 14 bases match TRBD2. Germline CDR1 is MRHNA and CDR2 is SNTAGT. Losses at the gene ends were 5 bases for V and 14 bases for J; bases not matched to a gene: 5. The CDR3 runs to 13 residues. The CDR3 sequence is CASSSGLAGVEFF. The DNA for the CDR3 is TGTGCCAGCAGTTCGGGACTAGCGGGAGTTGAGTTCTTC.

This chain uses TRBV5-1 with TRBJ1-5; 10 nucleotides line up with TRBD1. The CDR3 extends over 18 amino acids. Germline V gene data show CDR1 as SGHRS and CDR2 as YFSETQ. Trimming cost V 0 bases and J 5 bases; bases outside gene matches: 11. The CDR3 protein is CASSLGPSTGGFDQPQHF. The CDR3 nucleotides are TGCGCCAGCAGCTTGGGGCCGTCGACAGGGGGCTTTGATCAGCCCCAGCATTTT.

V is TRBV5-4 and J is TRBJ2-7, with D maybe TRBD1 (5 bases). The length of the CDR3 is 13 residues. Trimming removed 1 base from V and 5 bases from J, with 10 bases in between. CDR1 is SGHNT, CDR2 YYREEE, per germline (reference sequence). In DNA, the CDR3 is TGTGCCAGCAGCTTGACAGGCGCGGACGAGCAGTACTTC. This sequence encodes CASSLTGADEQYF.

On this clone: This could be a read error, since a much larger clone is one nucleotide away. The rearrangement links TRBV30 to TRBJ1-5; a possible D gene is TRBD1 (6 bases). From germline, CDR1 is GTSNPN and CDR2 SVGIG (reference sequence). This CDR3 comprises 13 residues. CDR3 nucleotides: TGTGCCTGGAGTGTAGGGGGTCCTCAGCTCCAGCATTTT. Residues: CAWSVGGPQLQHF.

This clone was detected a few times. The CDR3 DNA follows: TGTGCCAGCAGTGCGGTAGTTCCGTGGCAGTACTTC. Encoded protein: CASSAVVPWQYF. This rearrangement joins TRBV2 to TRBJ2-7; D remains ambiguous. This CDR3 region has 12 residues. Trimming removed 4 bases from V and 9 bases from J, with 13 bases in between. Per germline, CDR1 SNHLY and CDR2 FYNNEI.

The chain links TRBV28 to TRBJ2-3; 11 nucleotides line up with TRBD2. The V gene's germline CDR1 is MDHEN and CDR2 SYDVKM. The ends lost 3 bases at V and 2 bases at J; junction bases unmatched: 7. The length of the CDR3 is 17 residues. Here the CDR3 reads CASSFPTSGILTDTQYF. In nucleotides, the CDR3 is TGTGCCAGCAGTTTCCCGACTAGCGGGATCCTCACAGATACGCAGTATTTT.

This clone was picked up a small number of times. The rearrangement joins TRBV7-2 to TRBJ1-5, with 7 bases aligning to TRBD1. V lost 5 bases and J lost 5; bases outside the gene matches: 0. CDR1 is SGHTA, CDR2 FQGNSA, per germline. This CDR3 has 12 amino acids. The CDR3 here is CASSDRDQPQHF. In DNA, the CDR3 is TGTGCCAGCAGCGACAGGGATCAGCCCCAGCATTTT. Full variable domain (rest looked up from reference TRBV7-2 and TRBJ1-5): GAGVSQSPSNKVTEKGKDVELRCDPISGHTALYWYRQSLGQGLEFLIYFQGNSAPDKSGLPSDRFSAERTGGSVSTLTIQRTQQEDSAVYLCASSDRDQPQHFGDGTRLSIL.

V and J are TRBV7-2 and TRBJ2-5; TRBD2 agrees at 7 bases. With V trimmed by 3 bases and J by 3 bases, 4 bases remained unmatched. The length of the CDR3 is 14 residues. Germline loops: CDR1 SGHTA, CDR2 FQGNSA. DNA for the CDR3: TGTGCCAGCAGCTTCTCCGGGACTAAAGAGACCCAGTACTTC. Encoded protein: CASSFSGTKETQYF. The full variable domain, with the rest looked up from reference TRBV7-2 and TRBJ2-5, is GAGVSQSPSNKVTEKGKDVELRCDPISGHTALYWYRQSLGQGLEFLIYFQGNSAPDKSGLPSDRFSAERTGGSVSTLTIQRTQQEDSAVYLCASSFSGTKETQYFGPGTRLLVL.

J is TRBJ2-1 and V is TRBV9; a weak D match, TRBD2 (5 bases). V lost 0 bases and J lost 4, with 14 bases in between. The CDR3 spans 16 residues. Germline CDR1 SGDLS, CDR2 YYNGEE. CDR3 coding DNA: TGTGCCAGCAGCGTAGTGGGGAGCGCAATGTACAATGAGCAGTTCTTC. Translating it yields CASSVVGSAMYNEQFF.

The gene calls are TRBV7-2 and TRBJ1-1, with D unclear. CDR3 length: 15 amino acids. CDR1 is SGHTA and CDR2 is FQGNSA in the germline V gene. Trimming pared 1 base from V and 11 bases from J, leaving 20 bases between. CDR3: CASSLDGVSVIRAFF. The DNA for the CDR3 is TGTGCCAGCAGCTTAGACGGCGTTTCGGTAATCCGGGCTTTCTTT.

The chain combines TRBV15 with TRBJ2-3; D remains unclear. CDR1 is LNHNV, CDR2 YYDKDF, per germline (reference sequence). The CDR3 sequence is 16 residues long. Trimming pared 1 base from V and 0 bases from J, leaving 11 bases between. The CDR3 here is CATSRGASTSTDTQYF. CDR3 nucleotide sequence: TGTGCCACCAGCAGAGGTGCTAGTACTAGCACAGATACGCAGTATTTT.

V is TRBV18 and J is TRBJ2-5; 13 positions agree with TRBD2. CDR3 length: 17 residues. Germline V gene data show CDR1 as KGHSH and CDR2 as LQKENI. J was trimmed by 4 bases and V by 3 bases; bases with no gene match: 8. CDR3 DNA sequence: TGTGCCAGCTCACCCCGGACTAGCGGGAGAAGGGGAGAGACCCAGTACTTC. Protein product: CASSPRTSGRRGETQYF. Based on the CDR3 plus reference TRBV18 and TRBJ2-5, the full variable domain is NAGVMQNPRHLVRRRGQEARLRCSPMKGHSHVYWYRQLPEEGLKFMVYLQKENIIDESGMPKERFSAEFPKEGPSILRIQQVVRGDSAAYFCASSPRTSGRRGETQYFGPGTRLLVL.

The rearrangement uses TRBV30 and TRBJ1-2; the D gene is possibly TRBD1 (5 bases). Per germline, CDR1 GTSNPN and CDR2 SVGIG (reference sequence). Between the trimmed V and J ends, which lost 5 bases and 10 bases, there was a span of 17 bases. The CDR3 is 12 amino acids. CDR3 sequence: CAWGGSAWDYTF. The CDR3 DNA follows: TGTGCCTGGGGGGGGAGTGCGTGGGACTACACCTTC.

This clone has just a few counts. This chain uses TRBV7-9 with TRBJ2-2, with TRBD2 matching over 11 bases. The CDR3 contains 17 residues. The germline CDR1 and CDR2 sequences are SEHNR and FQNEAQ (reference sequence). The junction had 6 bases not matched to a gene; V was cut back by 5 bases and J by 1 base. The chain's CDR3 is CASSLDLAGGNTGELFF. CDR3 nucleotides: TGTGCCAGCAGCCTCGATCTAGCGGGAGGGAACACCGGGGAGCTGTTTTTT.

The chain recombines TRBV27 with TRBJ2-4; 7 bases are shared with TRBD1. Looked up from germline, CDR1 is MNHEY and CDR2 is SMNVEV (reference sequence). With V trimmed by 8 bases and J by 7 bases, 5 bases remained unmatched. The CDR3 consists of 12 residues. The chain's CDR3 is CASGQQGNIQYF. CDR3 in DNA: TGTGCCAGCGGGCAACAGGGGAACATTCAGTACTTC.

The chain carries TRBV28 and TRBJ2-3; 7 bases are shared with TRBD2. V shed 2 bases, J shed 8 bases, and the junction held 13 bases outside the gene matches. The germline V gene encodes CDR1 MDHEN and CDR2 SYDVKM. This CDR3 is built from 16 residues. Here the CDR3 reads CASSLRGRGVLGTQYF. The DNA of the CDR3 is TGTGCCAGCAGTTTACGCGGTCGGGGGGTTTTAGGTACGCAGTATTTT.

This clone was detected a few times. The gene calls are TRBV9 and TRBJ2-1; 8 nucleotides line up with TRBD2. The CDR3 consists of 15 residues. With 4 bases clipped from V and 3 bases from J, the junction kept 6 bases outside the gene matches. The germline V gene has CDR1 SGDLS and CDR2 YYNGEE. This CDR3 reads CASSRVAGSYNEQFF. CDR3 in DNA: TGTGCCAGCAGCAGGGTAGCGGGGAGCTACAATGAGCAGTTCTTC.

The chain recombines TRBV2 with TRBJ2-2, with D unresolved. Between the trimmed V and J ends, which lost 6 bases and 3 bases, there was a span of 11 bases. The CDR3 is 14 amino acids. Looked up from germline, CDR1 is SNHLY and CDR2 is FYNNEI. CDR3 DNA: TGTGCCAGCAGGGTGACGATTCACACCGGGGAGCTGTTTTTT. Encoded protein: CASRVTIHTGELFF.

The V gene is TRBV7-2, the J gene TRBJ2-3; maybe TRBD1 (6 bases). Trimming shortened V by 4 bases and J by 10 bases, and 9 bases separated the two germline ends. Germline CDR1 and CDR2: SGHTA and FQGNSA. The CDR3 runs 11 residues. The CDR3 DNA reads TGTGCCAGCAGCTCCACAGGGTCGCAGTATTTT. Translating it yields CASSSTGSQYF.

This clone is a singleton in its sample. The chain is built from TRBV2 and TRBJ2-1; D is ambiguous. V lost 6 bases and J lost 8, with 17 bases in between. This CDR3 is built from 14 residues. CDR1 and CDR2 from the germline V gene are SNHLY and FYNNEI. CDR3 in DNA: TGTGCCAGCAGCCTCAACCCTGGTGGGGATGAGCAGTTCTTC. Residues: CASSLNPGGDEQFF.